This entry describes one T cell receptor (beta chain). These data originate in a study of blood T cell repertoires in COVID-19. The CDR3 sequence is 12 residues long. Germline CDR1 is SQVTM and CDR2 is ANQGSEA. Trimming shortened V by 4 bases and J by 3 bases, and 9 bases separated the two germline ends. The method was immunoSEQ multiplex PCR; TCRdb's version includes in-frame clones alone and lacks a portion of them. The sample has about 240,000 clones, roughly nine tenths seen once. The clonotype was recovered from a man between 60 and 75 years old who had recovered from COVID-19. The sequencing sample was made of peripheral blood. The chain is built from TRBV29-1 and TRBJ2-5; TRBD2 might be the D (6 bases). The CDR3 DNA reads TGCAGCGTTGTCCCGGGGGAAGAGACCCAGTACTTC. This codes for CSVVPGEETQYF.